What follows are 18 T cell receptor beta chains derived from one specimen sequenced in a study of technical replicates of blood from a handful of donors. The repertoire was sequenced with immunoSEQ multiplex PCR; TCRdb's copy has only in-frame clones and lacks some. Among tens of thousands of clones, 85% to 95% were seen once, and the ten largest hold roughly 0.25%. The sequenced sample was T cells isolated from PBMCs. Receptor source: a human donor in good health.

The chain employs TRBV5-4 and TRBJ2-3, with 13 bases identical to TRBD2. Trimming took 4 bases from V and 8 from J; bases not matched to a gene: 10. The CDR3 runs to 16 residues. Germline CDR1 reads SGHNT; CDR2 reads YYREEE (reference sequence). CDR3 residues: CASSRSGLAGSTTQYF. CDR3 DNA: TGTGCCAGCAGCCGATCGGGACTAGCGGGGAGTACTACGCAGTATTTT. The full variable domain, rest sourced from reference TRBV5-4 and TRBJ2-3, is ETGVTQSPTHLIKTRGQQVTLRCSSQSGHNTVSWYQQALGQGPQFIFQYYREEENGRGNFPPRFSGLQFPNYSSELNVNALELDDSALYLCASSRSGLAGSTTQYFGPGTRLTVL.

The chain recombines TRBV29-1 with TRBJ2-6; D gene ambiguous. Germline V CDR1 and CDR2: SQVTM, ANQGSEA. This CDR3 is built from 14 residues. Trimming left V 7 bases short and J 4 bases short, with 14 bases between. The CDR3 DNA sequence: TGCAGCGCCAGTACCGAGGCCGGGGCCAACGTCCTGACTTTC. Translated: CSASTEAGANVLTF. Based on the CDR3 plus reference TRBV29-1 and TRBJ2-6, the full variable domain is SAVISQKPSRDICQRGTSLTIQCQVDSQVTMMFWYRQQPGQSLTLIATANQGSEATYESGFVIDKFPISRPNLTFSTLTVSNMSPEDSSIYLCSASTEAGANVLTFGAGSRLTVL.

V is TRBV5-5 and J is TRBJ1-6; D unresolved. The CDR3 contains 17 residues. V lost 2 bases and J 0 bases, leaving 12 bases between the germline ends. Germline V gives CDR1 SGHKS, CDR2 YYEKEE (reference sequence). This chain's CDR3 is CASSLRQRNSYNSPLHF. CDR3 sequence (DNA): TGTGCCAGCAGCTTAAGGCAGCGGAACTCCTATAATTCACCCCTCCACTTT. The full variable domain, with the rest looked up from reference TRBV5-5 and TRBJ1-6, is DAGVTQSPTHLIKTRGQQVTLRCSPISGHKSVSWYQQVLGQGPQFIFQYYEKEERGRGNFPDRFSARQFPNYSSELNVNALLLGDSALYLCASSLRQRNSYNSPLHFGNGTRLTVT.

V is TRBV4-1 and J is TRBJ2-7; D might be TRBD2 (6 bases). The CDR3 covers 11 residues. Germline V gene data show CDR1 as MGHRA and CDR2 as YSYEKL. V shed 6 bases and J shed 12 bases, with 15 bases lying between them. The DNA of the CDR3 is TGCGCCAGCAGTCGAGGGGAGGCCCGGTACTTC. Protein: CASSRGEARYF.

The gene calls are TRBV7-9 and TRBJ2-3; unclear D gene. V was clipped by 1 base and J by 3 bases, with 5 bases between them. CDR1 and CDR2 (germline): SEHNR, FQNEAQ (reference sequence). This CDR3 has 13 residues. Here the CDR3 reads CASSLDGTDTQYF. The CDR3 DNA reads as TGTGCCAGCAGCTTAGACGGGACAGATACGCAGTATTTT. Drawing the rest from reference TRBV7-9 and TRBJ2-3, the complete variable domain is DTGVSQNPRHKITKRGQNVTFRCDPISEHNRLYWYRQTLGQGPEFLTYFQNEAQLEKSRLLSDRFSAERPKGSFSTLEIQRTEQGDSAMYLCASSLDGTDTQYFGPGTRLTVL.

The V call is TRBV4-1, the J call TRBJ2-5; TRBD1 is a possible D gene (5 bases). The CDR3 has 15 residues. Germline values: CDR1 MGHRA, CDR2 YSYEKL. V was trimmed by 4 bases and J by 0 bases, leaving 12 bases between them. The CDR3 reads CASSRTPGYQETQYF. In nucleotides, the CDR3 is TGCGCCAGCAGCCGTACTCCAGGGTACCAAGAGACCCAGTACTTC.

In the case of this clone: One end of the junction is discordant with germline, which a read error may explain. This rearrangement joins TRBV15 to TRBJ2-7; 7 nucleotides match TRBD1. This CDR3 is built from 12 residues. Germline CDR1 and CDR2: LNHNV and YYDKDF (reference sequence). CDR3 sequence reads: CATSRDFGTEKF. The CDR3 nucleotides are TGTGCCACCAGCAGAGATTTCGGGACAGAGAAGTTC.

The rearrangement uses TRBV4-2 and TRBJ1-4, with D maybe TRBD1 (5 bases). Germline V gene lookup returns CDR1 LGHNA and CDR2 YNFKEQ. V shed 0 bases and J shed 8 bases, with 19 bases lying between them. The CDR3 consists of 17 residues. CDR3 nucleotides: TGTGCCAGCAGCCAAGAAATTCGGTCTGGGGCCGACGAAAAACTGTTTTTT. This codes for CASSQEIRSGADEKLFF.

The chain carries TRBV28 and TRBJ2-3; weak D call: TRBD1 (6 bases). The CDR3 runs 15 residues. From germline, CDR1 is MDHEN and CDR2 SYDVKM. Trimming removed 5 bases from V and 2 bases from J, with 14 bases in between. The CDR3 spells CASSSRDTPTDTQYF. Written as DNA, the CDR3 is TGTGCCAGCAGTAGCCGGGACACGCCCACAGATACGCAGTATTTT.

The gene calls are TRBV7-4 and TRBJ2-7, with 8 nucleotides matching TRBD2. V shed 1 base and J 0 bases; nucleotides not matched to a gene: 5. CDR1 SGHVT and CDR2 SQSDAQ come from the germline V gene. The CDR3 is made up of 16 amino acids. CDR3 amino acids: CASSLDIAGSSYEQYF. The CDR3 region has the DNA TGTGCCAGCAGCTTAGATATAGCGGGGAGCTCCTACGAGCAGTACTTC.

The V call is TRBV27, the J call TRBJ1-5, with D uncertain. This CDR3 has 14 residues. From germline, CDR1 is MNHEY and CDR2 SMNVEV (reference sequence). Trimming pared 8 bases from V and 3 bases from J, leaving 14 bases between. CDR3 nucleotide sequence: TGTGCCAGCCATATGGCAGGCCCCAATCAGCCCCAGCATTTT. Its translation is CASHMAGPNQPQHF.

The chain employs TRBV28 and TRBJ2-7; TRBD2 matches 11 bases. V was pared by 7 bases and J by 2 bases, with 10 bases of the junction left unmatched. The CDR3 extends over 16 amino acids. The germline gives CDR1 MDHEN, CDR2 SYDVKM. CDR3 coding DNA: TGTGCCAGCATCGGCAGGAGTAGCGGGGGGGCCTACGAGCAGTACTTC. Protein sequence: CASIGRSSGGAYEQYF.

This chain uses TRBV6-6 with TRBJ2-5; the D gene is possibly TRBD1 (6 bases). V lost 5 bases and J lost 3, with 13 bases in between. This CDR3 has 14 residues. The germline CDR1 and CDR2 sequences are MNHNY and SVGAGI (reference sequence). The CDR3 is CASSRNRQEETQYF. In DNA, the CDR3 is TGTGCCAGCAGTAGGAATCGACAGGAAGAGACCCAGTACTTC.

J is TRBJ1-1 and V is TRBV10-3; 7 nucleotides line up with TRBD1. This CDR3 has 13 amino acids. With 2 bases clipped from V and 7 bases from J, the junction kept 4 bases outside the gene matches. Germline V gives CDR1 ENHRY, CDR2 SYGVKD. CDR3 residues: CAISEPGQIEAFF. DNA for the CDR3: TGTGCCATCAGTGAGCCGGGACAGATTGAAGCTTTCTTT.

V usage is TRBV28 and J usage is TRBJ1-2; maybe TRBD1 (6 bases). Trimming took 6 bases from V and 4 from J, leaving 15 bases between them. Germline CDR1 MDHEN, CDR2 SYDVKM. The length of the CDR3 is 14 residues. CDR3 nucleotide sequence: TGTGCCAGCAGCTCCGGGACACTCCTCTATGGCTACACCTTC. Its protein product is CASSSGTLLYGYTF.

The rearrangement joins TRBV4-1 to TRBJ2-7, with D tentatively TRBD2 (6 bases). V was shortened by 2 bases and J by 3 bases, with 17 bases between the two germline ends. From germline, CDR1 is MGHRA and CDR2 YSYEKL. The CDR3 runs 16 residues. The CDR3 DNA follows: TGCGCCAGCAGCCAATTTTGGTTAGCGGCACTCTACGAGCAGTACTTC. Protein: CASSQFWLAALYEQYF.

This chain joins TRBV7-9 and TRBJ2-1; TRBD2 matches at 8 bases. The J segment lost 0 bases and the V segment lost 7 bases, leaving 5 bases of the junction unmatched. CDR1 SEHNR and CDR2 FQNEAQ come from the germline V gene (reference sequence). This CDR3 comprises 15 residues. The CDR3 DNA is TGTGCCAGCAATTTAGCGGGGAGCTCCTACAATGAGCAGTTCTTC. Translating gives CASNLAGSSYNEQFF.

The chain has TRBV11-3 and TRBJ1-1, with 7 bases matching TRBD1. Per germline, CDR1 SGHNT and CDR2 YENEEA. V shed 3 bases, J shed 5 bases, and the junction held 3 bases outside the gene matches. The CDR3 contains 13 residues. DNA of the CDR3: TGTGCCAGCAGCTTCCGCAGGGGGACTGAAGCTTTCTTT. This encodes CASSFRRGTEAFF.